This TCR beta chain was observed in a study of T cells in Graves' hyperthyroidism and ophthalmopathy. This clonotype has a handful of counts. The investigators amplified TCR beta CDR3 regions from RNA transcripts. The TCR CDR3 was amplified in a first-round RT-PCR using the HTBI primer set. TCRdb redid the calling of the multiplex PCR reads with MiXCR, one entry per CDR3 protein. Here the sample spans a few hundred thousand distinct CDR3 sequences, 46% being singletons. With V trimmed by 3 bases and J by 5 bases, 10 bases remained unmatched. CDR1 is SGHRS, CDR2 YFSETQ, per germline. CDR3 length: 18 residues. Patients having uncontrolled infection, another autoimmune disease, pregnancy or lactation were not included.

Sample: peripheral blood or thyroid tissue (not recorded which). This TCR derives from a woman aged 18-29 years with Graves' hyperthyroidism. This chain joins TRBV5-1 and TRBJ2-2; 13 positions match TRBD2. The CDR3: CASSSDTSGRARTGELFF. CDR3 in DNA: TGCGCCAGCAGCTCGGACACTAGCGGGAGGGCCCGAACCGGGGAGCTGTTTTTT.